The clone carrying this T cell receptor (beta chain) occurred many times. The sample originates from a study of response to subunit inactivated influenza vaccine. V was clipped by 2 bases and J by 3 bases, with 3 bases between them. This CDR3 is 12 amino acids long. Germline V CDR1 and CDR2: SGHAT, FQNNGV. TCRdb re-called the RT-PCR reads with MiXCR, one entry per CDR3 protein. This repertoire shows 450,000 to 500,000 distinct CDR3 sequences, approximately 9.9% found once; its top ten account for approximately 12%. The starting material was PBMCs from blood, obtained more than 35 days after vaccination. This receptor was identified in a man aged 50 or older who received an inactivated influenza vaccine. V is TRBV11-2 and J is TRBJ2-3; D call uncertain. The CDR3 here is CASSLQTDTQYF. The DNA for the CDR3 is TGTGCCAGCAGCTTACAGACAGATACGCAGTATTTT. The variable domain in full, completed from reference TRBV11-2 and TRBJ2-3, reads EAGVAQSPRYKIIEKRQSVAFWCNPISGHATLYWYQQILGQGPKLLIQFQNNGVVDDSQLPKDRFSAERLKGVDSTLKIQPAKLEDSAVYLCASSLQTDTQYFGPGTRLTVL.